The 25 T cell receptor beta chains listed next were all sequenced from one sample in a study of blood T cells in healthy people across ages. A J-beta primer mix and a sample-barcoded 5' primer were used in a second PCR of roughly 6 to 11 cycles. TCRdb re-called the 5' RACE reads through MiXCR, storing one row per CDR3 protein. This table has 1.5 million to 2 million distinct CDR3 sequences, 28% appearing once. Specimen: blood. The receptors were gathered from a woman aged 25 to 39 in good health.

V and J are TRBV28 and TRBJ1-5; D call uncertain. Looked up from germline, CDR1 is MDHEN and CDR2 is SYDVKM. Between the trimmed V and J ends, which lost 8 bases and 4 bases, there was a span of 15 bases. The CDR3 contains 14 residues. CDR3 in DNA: TGTGCCAGCGGTAGGCCGCCGAGGAATCAGCCCCAGCATTTT. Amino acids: CASGRPPRNQPQHF.

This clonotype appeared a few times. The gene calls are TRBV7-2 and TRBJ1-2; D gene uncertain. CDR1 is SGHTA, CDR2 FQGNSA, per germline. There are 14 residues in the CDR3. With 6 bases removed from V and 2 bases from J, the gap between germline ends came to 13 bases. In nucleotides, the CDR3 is TGTGCCAGCAGTTCTAGGATGTGGAACTATGGCTACACCTTC. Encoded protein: CASSSRMWNYGYTF. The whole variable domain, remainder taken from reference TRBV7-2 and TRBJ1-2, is GAGVSQSPSNKVTEKGKDVELRCDPISGHTALYWYRQSLGQGLEFLIYFQGNSAPDKSGLPSDRFSAERTGGSVSTLTIQRTQQEDSAVYLCASSSRMWNYGYTFGSGTRLTVV.

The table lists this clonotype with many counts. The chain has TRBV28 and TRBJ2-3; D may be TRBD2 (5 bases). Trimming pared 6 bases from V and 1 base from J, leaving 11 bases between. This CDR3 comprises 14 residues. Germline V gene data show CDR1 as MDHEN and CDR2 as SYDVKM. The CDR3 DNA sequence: TGTGCCAGCAGCGGACTTCTACGCACAGATACGCAGTATTTT. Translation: CASSGLLRTDTQYF.

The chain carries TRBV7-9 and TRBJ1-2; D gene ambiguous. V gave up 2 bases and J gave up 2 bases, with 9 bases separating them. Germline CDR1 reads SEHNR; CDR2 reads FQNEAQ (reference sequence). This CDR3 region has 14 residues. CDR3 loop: CASSLTEKNYGYTF. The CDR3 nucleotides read TGTGCCAGCAGCTTAACGGAGAAAAACTATGGCTACACCTTC.

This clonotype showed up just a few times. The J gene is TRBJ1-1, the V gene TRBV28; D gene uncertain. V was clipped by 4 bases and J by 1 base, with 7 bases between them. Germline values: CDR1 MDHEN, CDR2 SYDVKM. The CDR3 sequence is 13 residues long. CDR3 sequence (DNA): TGTGCCAGCAGTTGGAACTCGAACACTGAAGCTTTCTTT. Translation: CASSWNSNTEAFF. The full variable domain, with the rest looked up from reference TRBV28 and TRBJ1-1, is DVKVTQSSRYLVKRTGEKVFLECVQDMDHENMFWYRQDPGLGLRLIYFSYDVKMKEKGDIPEGYSVSREKKERFSLILESASTNQTSMYLCASSWNSNTEAFFGQGTRLTVV.

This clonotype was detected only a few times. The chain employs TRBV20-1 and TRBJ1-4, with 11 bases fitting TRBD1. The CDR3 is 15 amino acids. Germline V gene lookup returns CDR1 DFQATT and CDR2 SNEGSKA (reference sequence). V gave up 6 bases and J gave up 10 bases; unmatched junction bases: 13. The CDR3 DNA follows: TGCAGTGCGAGTTGGACAGGGGGCGAAAGAGTAAAACTGTTTTTT. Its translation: CSASWTGGERVKLFF.

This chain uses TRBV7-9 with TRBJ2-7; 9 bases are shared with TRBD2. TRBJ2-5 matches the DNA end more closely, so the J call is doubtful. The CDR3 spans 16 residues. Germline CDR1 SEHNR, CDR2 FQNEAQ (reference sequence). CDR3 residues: CASSLEAGGPRETQYF. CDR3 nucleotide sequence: TGTGCCAGCAGCTTAGAGGCGGGGGGGCCACGAGAGACCCAGTACTTC.

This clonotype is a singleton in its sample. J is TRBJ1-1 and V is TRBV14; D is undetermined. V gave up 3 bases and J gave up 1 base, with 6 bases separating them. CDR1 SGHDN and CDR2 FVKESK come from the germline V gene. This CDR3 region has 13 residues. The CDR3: CASSQATNTEAFF. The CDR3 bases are TGTGCCAGCAGCCAGGCGACGAACACTGAAGCTTTCTTT.

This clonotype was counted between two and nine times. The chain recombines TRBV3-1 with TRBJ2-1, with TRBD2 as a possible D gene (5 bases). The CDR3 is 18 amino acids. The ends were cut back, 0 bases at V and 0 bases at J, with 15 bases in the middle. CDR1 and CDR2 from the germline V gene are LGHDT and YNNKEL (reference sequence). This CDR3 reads CASSQDAGLPTSYNEQFF. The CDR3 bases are TGTGCCAGCAGCCAAGATGCGGGCTTACCCACCTCCTACAATGAGCAGTTCTTC.

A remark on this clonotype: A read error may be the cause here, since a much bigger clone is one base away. In nucleotides, the CDR3 is TGTGCCAGCGGGGGACTAGCCCCCATCTATGAGCAGTTATTC. It yields the protein CASGGLAPIYEQLF. The chain combines TRBV12-3 or TRBV12-4 with TRBJ2-1; 9 bases fit TRBD2. The CDR3 length is 14 residues.

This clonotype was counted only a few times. CDR3: CASSPRQGSRYGYTF. The CDR3 nucleotides read TGCGCCAGCAGCCCGAGACAGGGTTCTAGGTATGGCTACACCTTC. This sequence joins TRBV5-1 and TRBJ1-2, with 7 bases that match TRBD1. J lost 5 bases, V lost 4 bases, and 11 bases had no gene match. This CDR3 contains 15 residues. Per the germline V gene, CDR1 is SGHRS and CDR2 is YFSETQ.

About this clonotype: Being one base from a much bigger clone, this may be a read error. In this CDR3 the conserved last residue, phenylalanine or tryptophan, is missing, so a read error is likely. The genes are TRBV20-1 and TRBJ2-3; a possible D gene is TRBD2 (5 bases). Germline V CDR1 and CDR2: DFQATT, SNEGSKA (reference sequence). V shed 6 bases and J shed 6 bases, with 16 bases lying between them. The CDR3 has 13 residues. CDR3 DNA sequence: TGCAGTGCGGAGAGTGGGAGAGCGGATACGCAGTATTGT. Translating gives CSAESGRADTQYC.

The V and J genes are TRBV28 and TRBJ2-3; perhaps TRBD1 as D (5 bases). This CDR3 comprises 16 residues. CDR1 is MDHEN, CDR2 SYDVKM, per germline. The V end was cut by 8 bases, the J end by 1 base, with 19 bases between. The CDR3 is CASLPLVWTRTDTQYF. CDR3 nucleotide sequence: TGTGCCAGCCTCCCCCTGGTTTGGACACGCACAGATACGCAGTATTTT.

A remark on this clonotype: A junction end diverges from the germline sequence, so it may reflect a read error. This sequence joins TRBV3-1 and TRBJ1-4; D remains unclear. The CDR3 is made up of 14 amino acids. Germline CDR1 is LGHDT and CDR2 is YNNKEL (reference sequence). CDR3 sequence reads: CASSHGSANEKRFF. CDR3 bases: TGTGCCAGCAGCCACGGATCGGCTAATGAAAAACGGTTTTTT.

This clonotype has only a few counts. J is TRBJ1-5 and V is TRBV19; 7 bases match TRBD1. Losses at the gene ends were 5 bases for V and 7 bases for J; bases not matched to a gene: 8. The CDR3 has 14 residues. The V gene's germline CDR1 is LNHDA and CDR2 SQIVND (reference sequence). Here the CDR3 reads CASSSTGLRQPQHF. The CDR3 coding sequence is TGTGCCAGTAGTTCGACAGGGCTACGACAGCCCCAGCATTTT.

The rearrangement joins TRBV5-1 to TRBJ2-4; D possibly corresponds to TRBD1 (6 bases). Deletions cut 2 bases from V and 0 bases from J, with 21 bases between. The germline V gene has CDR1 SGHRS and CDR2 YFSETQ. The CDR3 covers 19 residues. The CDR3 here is CASSLTRDTSSLAKNIQYF. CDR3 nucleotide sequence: TGCGCCAGCAGCTTAACACGGGACACCAGCTCACTAGCCAAAAACATTCAGTACTTC.

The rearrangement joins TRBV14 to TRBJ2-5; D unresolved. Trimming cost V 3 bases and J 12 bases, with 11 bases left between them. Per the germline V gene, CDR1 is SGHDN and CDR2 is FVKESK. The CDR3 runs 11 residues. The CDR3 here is CASSQTVKEYF. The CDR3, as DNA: TGTGCCAGCAGCCAGACGGTGAAGGAGTACTTC.

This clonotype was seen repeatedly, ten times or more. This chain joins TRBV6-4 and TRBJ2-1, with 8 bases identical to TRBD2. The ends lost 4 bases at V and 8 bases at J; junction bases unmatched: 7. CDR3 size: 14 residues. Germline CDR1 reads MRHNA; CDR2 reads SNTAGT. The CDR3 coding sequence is TGTGCCAGCAGTGTAGAGGCGGGGGGCGATGAGCAGTTCTTC. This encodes CASSVEAGGDEQFF.

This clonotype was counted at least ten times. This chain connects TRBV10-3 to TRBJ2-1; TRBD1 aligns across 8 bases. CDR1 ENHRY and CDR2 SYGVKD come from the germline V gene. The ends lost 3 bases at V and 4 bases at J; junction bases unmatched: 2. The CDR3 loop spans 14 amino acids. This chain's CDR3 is CAISEGDRYNEQFF. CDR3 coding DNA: TGTGCCATCAGTGAAGGGGACAGGTACAATGAGCAGTTCTTC.

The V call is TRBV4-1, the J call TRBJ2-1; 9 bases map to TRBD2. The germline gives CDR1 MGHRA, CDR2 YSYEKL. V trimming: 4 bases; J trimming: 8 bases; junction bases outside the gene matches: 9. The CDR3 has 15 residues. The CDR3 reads CASSLLGLASDEQFF. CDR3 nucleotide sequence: TGCGCCAGCAGCCTATTGGGACTAGCCTCGGATGAGCAGTTCTTC.

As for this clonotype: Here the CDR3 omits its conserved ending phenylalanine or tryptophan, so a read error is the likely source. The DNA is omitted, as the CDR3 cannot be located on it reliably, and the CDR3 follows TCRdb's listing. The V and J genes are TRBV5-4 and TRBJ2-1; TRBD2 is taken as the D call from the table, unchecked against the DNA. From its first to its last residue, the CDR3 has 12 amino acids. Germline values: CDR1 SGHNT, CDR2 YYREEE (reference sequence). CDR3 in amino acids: CASSFGGGALLL.

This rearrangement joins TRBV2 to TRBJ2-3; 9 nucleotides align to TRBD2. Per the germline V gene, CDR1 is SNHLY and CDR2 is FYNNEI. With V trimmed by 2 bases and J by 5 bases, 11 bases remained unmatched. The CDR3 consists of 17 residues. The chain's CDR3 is CASSEFASGDPIDTQYF. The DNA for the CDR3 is TGTGCCAGCAGTGAATTTGCTAGCGGGGACCCCATAGATACGCAGTATTTT.

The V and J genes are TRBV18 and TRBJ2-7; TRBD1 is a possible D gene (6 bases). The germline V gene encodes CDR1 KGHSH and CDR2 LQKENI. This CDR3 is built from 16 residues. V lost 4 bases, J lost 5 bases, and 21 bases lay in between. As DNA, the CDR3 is TGTGCCAGCTCACTGATCGGGCAGGGGTCAGGGAACGAGCAGTACTTC. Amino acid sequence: CASSLIGQGSGNEQYF.

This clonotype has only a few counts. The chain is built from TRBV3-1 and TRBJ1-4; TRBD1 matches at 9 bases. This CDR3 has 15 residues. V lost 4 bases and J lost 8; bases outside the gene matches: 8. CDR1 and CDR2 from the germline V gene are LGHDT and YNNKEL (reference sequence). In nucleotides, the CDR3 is TGTGCCAGCAGCCTTCTCGGGACAGGGTTCGAAAAACTGTTTTTT. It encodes CASSLLGTGFEKLFF.

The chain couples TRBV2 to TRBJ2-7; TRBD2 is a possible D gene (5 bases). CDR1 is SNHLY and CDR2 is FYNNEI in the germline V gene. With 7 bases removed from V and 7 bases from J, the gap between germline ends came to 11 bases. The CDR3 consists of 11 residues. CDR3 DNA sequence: TGTGCCAGCAAACGAGGGCTAGAGCAGTACTTC. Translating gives CASKRGLEQYF.